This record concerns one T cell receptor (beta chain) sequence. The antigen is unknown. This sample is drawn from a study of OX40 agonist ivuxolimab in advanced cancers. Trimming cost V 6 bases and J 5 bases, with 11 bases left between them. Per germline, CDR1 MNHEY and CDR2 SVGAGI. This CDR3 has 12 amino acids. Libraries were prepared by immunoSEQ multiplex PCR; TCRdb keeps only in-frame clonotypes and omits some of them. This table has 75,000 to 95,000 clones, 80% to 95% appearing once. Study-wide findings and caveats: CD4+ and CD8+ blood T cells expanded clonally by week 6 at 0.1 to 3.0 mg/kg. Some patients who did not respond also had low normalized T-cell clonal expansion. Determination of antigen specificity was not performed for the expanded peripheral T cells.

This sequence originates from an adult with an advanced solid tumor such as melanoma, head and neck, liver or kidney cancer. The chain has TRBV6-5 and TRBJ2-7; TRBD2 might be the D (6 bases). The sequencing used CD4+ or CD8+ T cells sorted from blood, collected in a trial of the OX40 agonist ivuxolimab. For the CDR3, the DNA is TGTGCCAGCAGGCCCTGGGGGGACGAGCAGTACTTC. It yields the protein CASRPWGDEQYF.